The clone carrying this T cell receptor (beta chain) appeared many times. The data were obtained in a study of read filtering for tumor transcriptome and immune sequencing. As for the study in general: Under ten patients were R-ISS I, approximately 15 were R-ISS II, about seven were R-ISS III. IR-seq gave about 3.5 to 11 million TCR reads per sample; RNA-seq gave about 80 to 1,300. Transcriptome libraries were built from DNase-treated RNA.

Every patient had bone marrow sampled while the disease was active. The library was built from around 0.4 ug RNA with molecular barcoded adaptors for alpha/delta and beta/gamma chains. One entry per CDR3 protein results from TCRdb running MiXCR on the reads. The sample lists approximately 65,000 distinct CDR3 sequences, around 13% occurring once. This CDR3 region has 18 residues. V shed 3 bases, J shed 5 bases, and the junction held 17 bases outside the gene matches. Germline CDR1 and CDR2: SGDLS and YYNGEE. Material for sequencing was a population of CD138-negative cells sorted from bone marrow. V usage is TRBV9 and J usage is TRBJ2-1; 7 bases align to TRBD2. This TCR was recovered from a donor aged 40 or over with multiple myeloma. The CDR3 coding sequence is TGTGCCAGCAGCGCCGGGCCGGGAGGAGCGGCGGTGGACAATGAGCAGTTCTTC. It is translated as CASSAGPGGAAVDNEQFF.